This entry lists 28 T cell receptor beta chains sequenced from one sample in a study of shared clonotypes between healthy human individuals (dated by TCRdb to 2018 to 2021). Library preparation was by the immunoSEQ multiplex PCR assay. What TCRdb holds here is the immuneACCESS table cut down to in-frame rearrangements. Part of the clones is not present; checked against another copy, under half of the missing clones reflect an unresolved V gene, and the others are unexplained. The sample table holds hundreds of thousands of clones, of which roughly 72% were seen once. The top ten hold roughly 2% of the sample. Sequenced: memory CD4+ T cells sorted from blood. This specimen's cell subset or site label, interpreted: CD45RA-negative fraction. Every receptor here comes from a woman between 25 and 40 years old in good health.

This chain joins TRBV5-1 and TRBJ2-2, with a possible D match to TRBD1 (7 bases). The CDR3 extends over 16 amino acids. Trimming cost V 4 bases and J 5 bases, with 18 bases left between them. CDR1 and CDR2 (germline): SGHRS, YFSETQ. This CDR3 reads CASSRRLQGGTGELFF. The CDR3 nucleotides read TGCGCCAGCAGCCGAAGGCTTCAGGGGGGTACCGGGGAGCTGTTTTTT. The whole variable domain, remainder taken from reference TRBV5-1 and TRBJ2-2, is KAGVTQTPRYLIKTRGQQVTLSCSPISGHRSVSWYQQTPGQGLQFLFEYFSETQRNKGNFPGRFSGRQFSNSRSEMNVSTLELGDSALYLCASSRRLQGGTGELFFGEGSRLTVL.

The chain employs TRBV6-5 and TRBJ2-2; 8 bases line up with TRBD1. The length of the CDR3 is 15 residues. Germline V lookup: CDR1 MNHEY, CDR2 SVGAGI. After removal of 5 bases from V and 7 bases from J, the junction contained 9 bases not matched to a gene. DNA for the CDR3: TGTGCCAGCAGTCCCTGGCAGGGGGCGGTCGGGGAGCTGTTTTTT. This sequence encodes CASSPWQGAVGELFF.

This chain connects TRBV28 to TRBJ2-6; TRBD2 agrees at 8 bases. With 2 bases clipped from V and 1 base from J, the junction kept 7 bases outside the gene matches. From germline, CDR1 is MDHEN and CDR2 SYDVKM. The CDR3 totals 18 residues. The CDR3 sequence is CASSLSLGTRSGANVLTF. In DNA form, the CDR3 reads TGTGCCAGCAGTTTAAGTCTGGGGACTAGATCTGGGGCCAACGTCCTGACTTTC.

With respect to this clone: With a much larger clone just one base away, this may be a read error. J is TRBJ1-5 and V is TRBV4-1; D unclear. Germline V gene data show CDR1 as MGHRA and CDR2 as YSYEKL. This CDR3 region has 13 residues. The CDR3 DNA follows: TGTGCCAGCAGCCCTCAGAGGGATCAGCCCCAGCATTTT. Its protein is CASSPQRDQPQHF.

The chain couples TRBV28 to TRBJ2-3; D is possibly TRBD2 (5 bases). Per the germline V gene, CDR1 is MDHEN and CDR2 is SYDVKM. CDR3 size: 12 residues. The V gene lost 6 bases and the J gene lost 4 bases, with 8 bases spanning the gap. The CDR3 bases are TGTGCCAGCAGGGACTCGGCAGATACGCAGTATTTT. Residues: CASRDSADTQYF.

The chain uses TRBV29-1 and TRBJ2-2; maybe TRBD1 (6 bases). Between the trimmed V and J ends, which lost 6 bases and 7 bases, there was a span of 15 bases. CDR1 and CDR2 from the germline V gene are SQVTM and ANQGSEA. The CDR3 runs to 13 residues. The CDR3 here is CSVSYYRDGELFF. The CDR3 DNA is TGCAGCGTCTCTTACTACAGGGACGGGGAGCTGTTTTTT.

The J gene is TRBJ1-5, the V gene TRBV6-1; no clear D gene. The CDR3 totals 13 residues. Trimming shortened V by 2 bases and J by 2 bases, and 4 bases separated the two germline ends. Per germline, CDR1 MNHNS and CDR2 SASEGT. This chain's CDR3 is CASSERGNQPQHF. The CDR3 coding sequence is TGTGCCAGCAGTGAACGGGGCAATCAGCCCCAGCATTTT.

The sample holds one count of this clone. V usage is TRBV2 and J usage is TRBJ2-7; no clear D. CDR1 is SNHLY and CDR2 is FYNNEI in the germline V gene. The CDR3 covers 12 residues. V lost 5 bases to trimming and J lost 6 bases, with 11 bases between them. CDR3 sequence reads: CASSRVRREQYF. CDR3 in DNA: TGTGCCAGCAGTCGAGTTCGGCGCGAGCAGTACTTC.

Comment on this clone: Within the sample, other DNA sequences also encode this same CDR3. The chain recombines TRBV5-1 with TRBJ1-2, with D possibly being TRBD1 (5 bases). In germline, CDR1 is SGHRS, CDR2 YFSETQ. The V gene lost 3 bases and the J gene lost 2 bases, with 14 bases spanning the gap. The CDR3 has 15 residues. The CDR3 protein is CASSSGTGVNYGYTF. For the CDR3, the DNA is TGCGCCAGCAGCTCTGGGACGGGGGTCAACTATGGCTACACCTTC.

The chain couples TRBV5-1 to TRBJ2-3; D is uncertain. V was trimmed by 3 bases and J by 4 bases, leaving 15 bases between them. This CDR3 is built from 15 residues. Germline V gene data show CDR1 as SGHRS and CDR2 as YFSETQ. The CDR3 loop reads CASSSDQTVPDTQYF. The CDR3 nucleotides are TGCGCCAGCAGCTCGGACCAGACGGTCCCAGATACGCAGTATTTT.

Points on this clone: Mismatch with germline at one junction end may stem from a read error. The chain uses TRBV5-4 and TRBJ2-2; the match to TRBD1 covers 9 bases. CDR1 SGHNT and CDR2 YYREEE come from the germline V gene (reference sequence). The CDR3 loop spans 15 amino acids. CDR3 coding DNA: TGTGCCGGCAGCCGAGGACAGGGGCACACCGGGGAGCTGTTTTTT. Protein: CAGSRGQGHTGELFF.

This clone has a count of ten or more. This rearrangement joins TRBV20-1 to TRBJ2-1, with 8 bases aligning to TRBD1. Germline CDR1 is DFQATT and CDR2 is SNEGSKA (reference sequence). This CDR3 has 11 residues. The CDR3 reads CSADRAVEQFF. CDR3 DNA: TGCAGCGCGGACAGGGCCGTTGAGCAGTTCTTC.

The CDR3 loop is CASSAQLNTEAFF. In DNA form, the CDR3 reads TGTGCCAGCAGCGCACAGCTGAACACTGAAGCTTTCTTT. The chain is built from TRBV9 and TRBJ1-1, with D uncertain. V gave up 3 bases and J gave up 0 bases, with 6 bases separating them. The length of the CDR3 is 13 residues. Germline CDR1 is SGDLS and CDR2 is YYNGEE.

The J gene is TRBJ1-2, the V gene TRBV18; D unresolved. CDR3 length equals 13 residues. Trimming pared 1 base from V and 6 bases from J, leaving 9 bases between. Germline lookup yields CDR1 KGHSH and CDR2 LQKENI. This chain's CDR3 is CASSPLDGDGYTF. The CDR3 DNA reads TGTGCCAGCTCACCACTGGATGGTGATGGCTACACCTTC.

In its sample, this clone was seen a few times. The chain combines TRBV2 with TRBJ1-1; D ambiguous. Trimming took off 3 bases at V and 4 bases at J, with 15 bases between the two ends. CDR1 and CDR2 (germline): SNHLY, FYNNEI. The length of the CDR3 is 15 residues. CDR3 sequence (DNA): TGTGCCAGCAGTGATAGAAGGGTCTTGGGCACTGAAGCTTTCTTT. This sequence encodes CASSDRRVLGTEAFF.

The V call is TRBV11-2, the J call TRBJ2-3; D tentatively fits TRBD1 or TRBD2 (5 bases each). Per germline, CDR1 SGHAT and CDR2 FQNNGV. The CDR3 runs to 17 residues. Between the trimmed V and J ends, which lost 1 base and 1 base, there was a span of 15 bases. The CDR3 reads CASSLGRGQRGTDTQYF. The CDR3 DNA is TGTGCCAGCAGCTTAGGTCGGGGCCAGCGCGGCACAGATACGCAGTATTTT.

The rearrangement uses TRBV19 and TRBJ2-2, with D perhaps TRBD1 or TRBD2 (5 bases each). This CDR3 spans 18 amino acids. Germline CDR1 LNHDA, CDR2 SQIVND (reference sequence). Trimming stripped 7 bases from V and 1 base from J, with 22 bases between. The CDR3 loop reads CASNIGLGLGENTGELFF. The CDR3 nucleotides are TGTGCCAGTAACATCGGATTGGGCCTGGGGGAGAACACCGGGGAGCTGTTTTTT.

The table lists this clone with a count of one. V gene TRBV9 combines with J gene TRBJ1-1, with 7 nucleotides matching TRBD1. The CDR3 runs 15 residues. Trimming cost V 4 bases and J 3 bases; bases outside gene matches: 9. Germline assignment: CDR1 SGDLS and CDR2 YYNGEE. The CDR3 is CASSRRQGLDTEAFF. The CDR3 DNA is TGTGCCAGCAGCAGACGACAGGGATTGGACACTGAAGCTTTCTTT.

In this sample, this clone turned up a few times. The rearrangement links TRBV10-3 to TRBJ2-1; D tentatively fits TRBD1 or TRBD2 (6 bases each). Germline V gene lookup returns CDR1 ENHRY and CDR2 SYGVKD. The CDR3 length is 18 residues. V lost 2 bases and J 6 bases, leaving 23 bases between the germline ends. This chain's CDR3 is CAISELIGGRGGPNEQFF. The CDR3 coding sequence is TGTGCCATCAGTGAGCTTATTGGGGGGCGGGGCGGACCCAATGAGCAGTTCTTC.

This clone appeared many times. The chain recombines TRBV7-2 with TRBJ2-3; TRBD2 might be the D (6 bases). V dropped 8 bases and J dropped 0 bases, with 18 bases sitting between them. This CDR3 contains 16 residues. Germline assignment: CDR1 SGHTA and CDR2 FQGNSA. CDR3 sequence (DNA): TGTGCCAGCCGGTCGGGAGCCGGTCTTAGCACAGATACGCAGTATTTT. Its translation is CASRSGAGLSTDTQYF.

The CDR3 here is CASGSGANVLTF. In DNA, the CDR3 is TGTGCCAGCGGATCTGGGGCCAACGTCCTGACTTTC. This chain uses TRBV7-8 with TRBJ2-6, with D uncertain. The germline CDR1 and CDR2 sequences are SGHVS and FQNEAQ. V was cut by 8 bases and J by 1 base, with 3 bases left in between. The CDR3 is made up of 12 amino acids.

This rearrangement joins TRBV6-1 to TRBJ1-3; D call uncertain. The CDR3 is 13 residues long. CDR1 and CDR2 from the germline V gene are MNHNS and SASEGT. The V end was cut by 1 base, the J end by 5 bases, with 6 bases between. CDR3 protein: CASSEEGRNTIYF. The CDR3 DNA is TGTGCCAGCAGTGAAGAAGGTCGAAACACCATATATTTT.

The chain couples TRBV5-6 to TRBJ2-1; D not certain. The CDR3 totals 13 residues. The V end was cut by 4 bases, the J end by 8 bases, with 13 bases between. Germline loops: CDR1 SGHDT, CDR2 YYEEEE. The CDR3 DNA reads TGTGCCAGCAGCCAGAGGCGGATTTATGAGCAGTTCTTC. It translates to CASSQRRIYEQFF.

The V gene is TRBV6-6, the J gene TRBJ2-7, with 7 bases that match TRBD1. The germline gives CDR1 MNHNY, CDR2 SVGAGI (reference sequence). The CDR3 has 15 residues. The V and J ends lost 5 bases and 0 bases, in that order; junction bases with no gene match: 7. CDR3 sequence (DNA): TGTGCCAGCAGTAACAGGGGCGACAGCTCCTACGAGCAGTACTTC. This translates into CASSNRGDSSYEQYF.

Here the CDR3 reads CASSPAPETEAFF. The CDR3, as DNA: TGTGCCAGCAGCCCAGCTCCGGAGACTGAAGCTTTCTTT. The chain carries TRBV9 and TRBJ1-1; D gene unclear. Trimming shortened V by 4 bases and J by 5 bases, and 12 bases separated the two germline ends. The CDR3 consists of 13 residues. The germline gives CDR1 SGDLS, CDR2 YYNGEE.

In this sample, this clone turned up a few times. This sequence joins TRBV7-6 and TRBJ1-4; perhaps TRBD1 as D (5 bases). V lost 3 bases to trimming and J lost 7 bases, with 12 bases between them. Germline values: CDR1 SGHVS, CDR2 FNYEAQ. The CDR3 consists of 14 residues. CDR3 DNA: TGTGCCAGCAGCTTGACGGGGGTTGGTGAAAAACTGTTTTTT. Its protein product is CASSLTGVGEKLFF.

This clone has a handful of counts. This chain uses TRBV28 with TRBJ1-3; D remains ambiguous. The V and J ends lost 6 bases and 0 bases respectively, with 9 bases between them. The CDR3 has 14 amino acids. The germline V gene has CDR1 MDHEN and CDR2 SYDVKM. This CDR3 is CASRPRDSGNTIYF. Here the CDR3 DNA reads TGTGCCAGCAGGCCTAGGGACTCTGGAAACACCATATATTTT.

The CDR3: CASSPPTSAAHLHYEQYF. The CDR3 DNA reads as TGTGCCAGCAGTCCCCCAACCTCGGCGGCCCACCTTCACTACGAGCAGTACTTC. The V call is TRBV28, the J call TRBJ2-7; D gene unclear. The CDR3 is made up of 18 amino acids. V was clipped by 5 bases and J by 3 bases, with 26 bases between them. Germline-derived CDR1 and CDR2 are MDHEN and SYDVKM. Combining the CDR3 with reference TRBV28 and TRBJ2-7 gives the whole variable domain DVKVTQSSRYLVKRTGEKVFLECVQDMDHENMFWYRQDPGLGLRLIYFSYDVKMKEKGDIPEGYSVSREKKERFSLILESASTNQTSMYLCASSPPTSAAHLHYEQYFGPGTRLTVT.